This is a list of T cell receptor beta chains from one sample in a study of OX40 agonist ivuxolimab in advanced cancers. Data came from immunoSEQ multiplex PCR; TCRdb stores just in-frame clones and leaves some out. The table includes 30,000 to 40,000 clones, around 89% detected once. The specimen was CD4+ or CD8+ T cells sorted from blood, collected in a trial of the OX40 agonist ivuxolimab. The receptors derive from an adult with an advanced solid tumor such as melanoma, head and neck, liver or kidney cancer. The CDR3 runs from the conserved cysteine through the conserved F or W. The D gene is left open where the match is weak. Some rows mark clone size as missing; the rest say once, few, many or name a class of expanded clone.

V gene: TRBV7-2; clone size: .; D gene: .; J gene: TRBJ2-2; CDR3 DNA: TGTGCCAGCAGCTCCCAGCGGGCCTCAAACACCGGGGAGCTGTTTTTT; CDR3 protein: CASSSQRASNTGELFF
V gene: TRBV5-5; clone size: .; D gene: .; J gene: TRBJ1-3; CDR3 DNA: TGTGCCAGCAGCTTGAGAGGGTTTGGAAACACCATATATTTT; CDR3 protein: CASSLRGFGNTIYF
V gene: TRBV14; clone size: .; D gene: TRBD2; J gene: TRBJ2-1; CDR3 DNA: TGTGCCAGCAGCCTCCTTACCCGGGGGGGGGTGTACAATGAGCAGTTCTTC; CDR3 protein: CASSLLTRGGVYNEQFF
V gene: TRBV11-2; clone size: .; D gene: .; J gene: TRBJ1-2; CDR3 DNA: TGTGCCAGCAGCTTGTTTAGCCAGTTTACCACCTTC; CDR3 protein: CASSLFSQFTTF
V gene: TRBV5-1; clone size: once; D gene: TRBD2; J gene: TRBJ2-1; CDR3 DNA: TGCGCCAGCAGCTTGGGTAGTTTAAGGGACTACGTAGGGTTTGAGCAGTTCTTC; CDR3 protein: CASSLGSLRDYVGFEQFF
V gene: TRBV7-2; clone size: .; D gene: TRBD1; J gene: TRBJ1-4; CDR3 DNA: TGTGCCAGCAGCAGTCCAGGGGGCTGGGAAAAACTGTTTTTT; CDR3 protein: CASSSPGGWEKLFF
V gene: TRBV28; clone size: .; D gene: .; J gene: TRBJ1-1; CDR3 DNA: TGTGCCAGCATCATGAACACTGAAGCTTTCTTT; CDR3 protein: CASIMNTEAFF
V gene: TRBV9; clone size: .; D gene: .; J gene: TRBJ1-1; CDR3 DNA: TGTGCCAGCAGCCCTGGGGGAGAGGAGAACACTGAAGCTTTCTTT; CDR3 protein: CASSPGGEENTEAFF
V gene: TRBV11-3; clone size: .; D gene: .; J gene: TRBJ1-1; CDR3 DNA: TGTGCCAGCAGCTCTCGGACAGAGAACACTGAAGCTTTCTTT; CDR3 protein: CASSSRTENTEAFF
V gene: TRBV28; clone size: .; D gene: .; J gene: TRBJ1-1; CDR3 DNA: TGTGCCAGCAGTACCACAGGGACCGAAGCTTTCTTT; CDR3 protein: CASSTTGTEAFF
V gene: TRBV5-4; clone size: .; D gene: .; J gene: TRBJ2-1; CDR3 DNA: TGTGCCAGCAGCTCTGGACAGAGCGGCTCCTACAATGAGCAGTTCTTC; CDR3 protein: CASSSGQSGSYNEQFF
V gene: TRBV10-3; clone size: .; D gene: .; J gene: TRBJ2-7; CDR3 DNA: TGTGCCATCAGTGATTCGGGAAGCTCCTACGAGCAGTACTTC; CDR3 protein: CAISDSGSSYEQYF
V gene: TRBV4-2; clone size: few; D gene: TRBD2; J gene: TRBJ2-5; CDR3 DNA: TGTGCCAGCAGCCAGACTAGCGGGTCGAGGGAGACCCAGTACTTC; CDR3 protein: CASSQTSGSRETQYF
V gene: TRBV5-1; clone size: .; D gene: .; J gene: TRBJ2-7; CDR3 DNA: TGCGCCAGCAGCTCACGGACCGCTTCCTACGAGCAGTACTTC; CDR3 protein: CASSSRTASYEQYF
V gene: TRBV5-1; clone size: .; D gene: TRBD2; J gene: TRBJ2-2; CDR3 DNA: TGCGCCAGCAGCTTGGATCCGCTAGCGGGGGGCACCGGGGAGCTGTTTTTT; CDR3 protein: CASSLDPLAGGTGELFF
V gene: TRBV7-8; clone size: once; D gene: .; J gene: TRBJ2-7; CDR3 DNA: TGTGCCAGCAGCTTAGCATTTCCTCCAGGGAGTGGGGCCGACTACGAGCAGTACTTC; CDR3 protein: CASSLAFPPGSGADYEQYF
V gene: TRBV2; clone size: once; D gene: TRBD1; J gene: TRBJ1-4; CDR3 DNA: TGTGCCAGCAGTCCTGGGACAGGCGGGGAAAAACTGTTTTTT; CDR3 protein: CASSPGTGGEKLFF
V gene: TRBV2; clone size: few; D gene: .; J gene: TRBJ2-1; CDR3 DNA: TGTGCCAGCAGTGAAGACAGGGAAAATGAGCAGTTCTTC; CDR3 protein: CASSEDRENEQFF
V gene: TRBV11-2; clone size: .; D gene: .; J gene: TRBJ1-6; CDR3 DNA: TGTGCCAGCAGCTTAAACGGGGCGTCACCCCTCCACTTT; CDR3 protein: CASSLNGASPLHF
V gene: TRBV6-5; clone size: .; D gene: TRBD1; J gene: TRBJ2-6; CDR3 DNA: TGTGCCAGCCGTACAGGGGCTGGGGCCAACGTCCTGACTTTC; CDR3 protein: CASRTGAGANVLTF
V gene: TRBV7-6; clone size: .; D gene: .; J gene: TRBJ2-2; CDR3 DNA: TGTGCCAGCAGCTTAGTGAGGGGGAGTTTCACCGGGGAGCTGTTTTTT; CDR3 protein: CASSLVRGSFTGELFF
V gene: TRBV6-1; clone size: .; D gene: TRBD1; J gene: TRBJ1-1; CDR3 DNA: TGTGCCAGCAGCTGGGACAGGGAAAACACTGAAGCTTTCTTT; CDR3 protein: CASSWDRENTEAFF
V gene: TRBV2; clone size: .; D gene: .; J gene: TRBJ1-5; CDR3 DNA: TGTGCCAGCAGTGTCACGGGGAATGAGAATCAGCCCCAGCATTTT; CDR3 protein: CASSVTGNENQPQHF
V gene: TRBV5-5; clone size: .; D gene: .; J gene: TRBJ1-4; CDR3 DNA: TGTGCCAGCAGCCGCTCGGGGGACGGGAGCGAAAAACTGTTTTTT; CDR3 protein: CASSRSGDGSEKLFF
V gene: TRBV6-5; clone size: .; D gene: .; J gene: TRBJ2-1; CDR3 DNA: TGTGCCAGCAGTTACGTAGACGGTGAGCAGTTCTTC; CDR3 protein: CASSYVDGEQFF
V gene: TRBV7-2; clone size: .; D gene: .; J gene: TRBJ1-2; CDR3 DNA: TGTGCCAGCAGCTCCAAAGCAGGGCTGGATGGCGGCTACACCTTC; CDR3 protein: CASSSKAGLDGGYTF
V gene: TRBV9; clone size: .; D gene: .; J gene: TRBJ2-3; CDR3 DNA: TGTGCCAGCAGCGTAGGGCTCGTCCTCACAGATACGCAGTATTTT; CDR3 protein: CASSVGLVLTDTQYF
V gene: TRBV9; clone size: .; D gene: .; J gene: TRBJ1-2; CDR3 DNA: TGTGCCAGCAGCGTAGCCGAAGGGAACTATGGCTACACCTTC; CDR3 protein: CASSVAEGNYGYTF
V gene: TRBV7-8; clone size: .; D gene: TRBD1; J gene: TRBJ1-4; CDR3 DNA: TGTGCCAGCAGCTTCCCGGGACAGCCTGAAAAACTGTTTTTT; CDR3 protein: CASSFPGQPEKLFF
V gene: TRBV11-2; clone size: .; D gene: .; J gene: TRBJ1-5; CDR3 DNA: TGTGCCAGCAGCCCCACCCAAGGCGGGCCCCAGCATTTT; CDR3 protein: CASSPTQGGPQHF
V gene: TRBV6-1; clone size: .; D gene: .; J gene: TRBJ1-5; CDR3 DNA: TGTGCCAGCAGTCCCTGGGGTGATCAGCCCCAGCATTTT; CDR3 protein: CASSPWGDQPQHF
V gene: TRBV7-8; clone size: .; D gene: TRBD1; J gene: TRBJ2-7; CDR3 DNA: TGTGCCAGCAGCTCCCGACCCCAGGGGGCTAACTACGAGCAGTACTTC; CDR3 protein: CASSSRPQGANYEQYF
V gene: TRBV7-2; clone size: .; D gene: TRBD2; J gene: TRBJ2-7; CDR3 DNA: TGTGCCAGCAGTCTTAGCGGGGGGGCCTACGAGCAGTACTTC; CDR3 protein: CASSLSGGAYEQYF